These T cell receptor beta chains were read from a single sample in a study of Japanese encephalitis immunity and Zika vaccine responses. MiXCR, applied by TCRdb to the 5' RACE reads, yields one record per CDR3 protein. The data show 250 or so distinct CDR3 sequences, about 5% seen once. The source was antigen-activated CD4+ T cells from blood, cultured, collected during a Zika inactivated vaccine study. These receptors were collected from an adult woman who received an inactivated Zika virus vaccine. Both conserved end residues are part of each CDR3. D genes are given only for firm matches. Size values are once, few and many counts, or a class for expanded clones, and some rows have none.

size,D,J,V,CDR3,DNA
large,NA,TRBJ1-1,TRBV28,CASSFRGRAFF,TGTGCCAGCAGTTTTAGAGGAAGAGCTTTCTTT
medium-sized,TRBD1,TRBJ1-1,TRBV4-3,CASSRGGTANTEAFF,TGCGCCAGCAGCCGCGGCGGGACAGCAAACACTGAAGCTTTCTTT
medium-sized,NA,TRBJ1-2,TRBV7-2,CASSVGTFSYGYTF,TGTGCCAGCAGCGTAGGGACTTTCTCCTATGGCTACACCTTC
medium-sized,NA,TRBJ1-2,TRBV5-6,CASSPGGDLRGYTF,TGTGCCAGCAGCCCGGGCGGGGACCTGCGAGGCTACACCTTC
large,NA,TRBJ1-5,TRBV4-3,CASSQVGPDQPQHF,TGCGCCAGCAGCCAAGTAGGTCCCGATCAGCCCCAGCATTTT
large,NA,TRBJ2-2,TRBV6-1,CASSEYGGLGTGELFF,TGTGCCAGCAGTGAATATGGGGGGTTGGGCACCGGGGAGCTGTTTTTT
large,NA,TRBJ2-5,TRBV7-9,CASSLVERLGWETQYF,TGTGCCAGCAGCTTAGTCGAAAGGTTGGGTTGGGAGACCCAGTACTTC
large,TRBD1,TRBJ1-2,TRBV11-2,CASSLEGGAWYGYTF,TGTGCCAGCAGCTTAGAAGGGGGCGCATGGTATGGCTACACCTTC
medium-sized,NA,TRBJ1-2,TRBV2,CASSEGGYGYTF,TGTGCCAGCAGTGAGGGCGGGTATGGCTACACCTTC
large,NA,TRBJ1-1,TRBV5-6,CASSSGATAEAFF,TGTGCCAGCAGCTCGGGGGCAACGGCTGAAGCTTTCTTT
medium-sized,TRBD1,TRBJ1-6,TRBV20-1,CSAREAGGMGNSPLHF,TGCAGTGCTAGAGAGGCAGGGGGTATGGGAAATTCACCCCTCCACTTT
hyperexpanded,NA,TRBJ1-2,TRBV20-1,CSARLTGNYGYTF,TGCAGTGCTAGATTAACAGGAAACTATGGCTACACCTTC
hyperexpanded,NA,TRBJ2-5,TRBV5-1,CASSLDIGEETQYF,TGCGCCAGCAGCTTGGATATCGGGGAAGAGACCCAGTACTTC
medium-sized,TRBD2,TRBJ2-1,TRBV7-3,CASSPQAGGPHEQFF,TGTGCCAGCAGCCCACAAGCGGGGGGGCCCCATGAGCAGTTCTTC
NA,NA,TRBJ1-2,TRBV6-1,CAIRDHYYGYTF,TGTGCCATCCGGGACCACTACTATGGCTACACCTTC
hyperexpanded,TRBD2,TRBJ2-1,TRBV9,CASSENSGGSYNEQFF,TGTGCCAGCAGCGAGAACAGCGGGGGGTCATACAATGAGCAGTTCTTC
medium-sized,NA,TRBJ1-1,TRBV4-3,CASTWGENTEAFF,TGCGCCAGCACCTGGGGCGAGAACACTGAAGCTTTCTTT
NA,NA,TRBJ1-6,TRBV4-3,CASQGGTAPSPLHF,TGCGCCAGCCAAGGTGGGACGGCGCCTTCACCCCTCCACTTT
medium-sized,TRBD2,TRBJ2-3,TRBV29-1,CSVDLYAGGRDTQYF,TGCAGCGTTGACCTGTACGCGGGGGGGCGGGATACGCAGTATTTT
large,NA,TRBJ2-4,TRBV20-1,CSAREHQAKNIQYF,TGCAGTGCTAGAGAACACCAAGCCAAAAACATTCAGTACTTC
large,NA,TRBJ1-5,TRBV6-2/TRBV6-3,CASTDTNSQPQHF,TGTGCCAGCACCGACACCAATTCGCAGCCCCAGCATTTT
large,NA,TRBJ1-2,TRBV4-3,CASSMGGIGYTF,TGCGCCAGCAGCATGGGTGGGATTGGCTACACCTTC
many,TRBD1,TRBJ2-7,TRBV19,CASSDWTGTEQYF,TGTGCCAGTAGTGACTGGACAGGGACCGAGCAGTACTTC
hyperexpanded,NA,TRBJ1-6,TRBV4-3,CASSQGGTAPSPLHF,TGCGCCAGCAGCCAAGGTGGGACGGCGCCTTCACCCCTCCACTTT
medium-sized,TRBD2,TRBJ2-3,TRBV5-1,CASNGLAGAAADTQYF,TGCGCCAGCAATGGGCTAGCGGGGGCCGCCGCAGATACGCAGTATTTT
large,NA,TRBJ1-1,TRBV4-3,CASSQVLFGAAMNTEAFF,TGCGCCAGCAGCCAAGTGCTATTCGGGGCAGCCATGAACACTGAAGCTTTCTTT
medium-sized,NA,TRBJ2-3,TRBV4-3,CASSQEGGVGTDTQYF,TGCGCCAGCAGCCAAGAAGGCGGGGTGGGCACAGATACGCAGTATTTT
many,NA,TRBJ2-2,TRBV4-3,CASSQVAGAIGELFF,TGCGCCAGCAGCCAAGTGGCGGGGGCGATCGGGGAGCTGTTTTTT
medium-sized,NA,TRBJ1-6,TRBV5-6,CASSQQGTPSSYNSPLHF,TGTGCCAGCAGCCAACAGGGTACACCAAGCTCCTATAATTCACCCCTCCACTTT
large,NA,TRBJ2-1,TRBV2,CASRVDRGGSYNEQFF,TGTGCCAGCAGAGTAGACAGGGGAGGGTCCTACAATGAGCAGTTCTTC
large,NA,TRBJ1-1,TRBV18,CASSPPKGEAFF,TGTGCCAGCTCACCCCCCAAAGGCGAAGCTTTCTTT
medium-sized,TRBD2,TRBJ2-5,TRBV5-1,CASSLQAGGQEETQYF,TGCGCCAGCAGCTTACAAGCGGGGGGCCAAGAAGAGACCCAGTACTTC
large,TRBD1,TRBJ1-2,TRBV7-2,CAGSQGAGYTF,TGTGCCGGATCACAGGGGGCAGGCTACACCTTC
large,NA,TRBJ1-1,TRBV4-3,CASSQAGGGTEAFF,TGCGCCAGCAGCCAAGCGGGGGGAGGAACTGAAGCTTTCTTT
large,NA,TRBJ2-3,TRBV12-3/TRBV12-4,CASNLGGYPGTQYF,TGTGCCAGCAATTTAGGCGGGTACCCCGGAACGCAGTATTTT
large,NA,TRBJ1-1,TRBV28,CASNDPRGVSTEAFF,TGTGCCAGCAATGATCCACGGGGCGTCAGCACTGAAGCTTTCTTT
medium-sized,TRBD2,TRBJ2-3,TRBV2,CASRRTSGLTDTQYF,TGTGCCAGCAGGAGGACTAGCGGCCTAACAGATACGCAGTATTTT
large,NA,TRBJ2-5,TRBV20-1,CSAYPPTGGETQYF,TGCAGTGCTTACCCCCCGACAGGAGGAGAGACCCAGTACTTC
medium-sized,TRBD2,TRBJ2-3,TRBV28,CASSSPAGGHRYGTDTQYF,TGTGCCAGCAGTTCCCCAGCGGGGGGGCACCGGTATGGCACAGATACGCAGTATTTT
hyperexpanded,NA,TRBJ1-1,TRBV20-1,CSARDREWSEAFF,TGCAGTGCTAGAGATCGAGAGTGGTCTGAAGCTTTCTTT
NA,NA,TRBJ1-2,TRBV11-2,CASSRQPYGYTF,TGTGCCAGCAGCCGACAGCCGTATGGCTACACCTTC
large,TRBD1,TRBJ2-3,TRBV10-3,CAISEPRGKGQLTDTQYF,TGTGCCATCAGTGAGCCGAGGGGTAAGGGACAGCTCACAGATACGCAGTATTTT
medium-sized,NA,TRBJ1-2,TRBV4-3,CASSQDDGSYGYTF,TGCGCCAGCAGCCAAGATGATGGCAGCTATGGCTACACCTTC
large,NA,TRBJ1-1,TRBV20-1,CSARQDLNTEAFF,TGCAGTGCTAGACAGGACTTGAACACTGAAGCTTTCTTT
many,TRBD1,TRBJ1-2,TRBV3-1,CASSRDRVGRGYGYTF,TGTGCCAGCAGCCGGGACAGGGTAGGAAGAGGGTATGGCTACACCTTC
large,NA,TRBJ1-1,TRBV4-3,CASSSTANTEAFF,TGCGCCAGCAGCAGTACAGCGAACACTGAAGCTTTCTTT
large,TRBD2,TRBJ2-1,TRBV11-3,CASSPGGAGGYNEQFF,TGTGCCAGCAGCCCAGGGGGAGCGGGGGGTTACAATGAGCAGTTCTTC
large,TRBD2,TRBJ2-3,TRBV5-4,CASSSPSGVTDTQYF,TGTGCCAGCAGCTCCCCTAGCGGGGTCACAGATACGCAGTATTTT
medium-sized,NA,TRBJ1-2,TRBV18,CASSPRQAGTDGANYGYTF,TGTGCCAGCTCACCCCGTCAGGCTGGGACCGACGGGGCGAACTATGGCTACACCTTC
large,TRBD1,TRBJ2-4,TRBV2,CASRRQGETKNIQYF,TGTGCCAGCCGAAGACAGGGGGAAACCAAAAACATTCAGTACTTC
large,NA,TRBJ1-2,TRBV4-3,CASSQEGAGAYGYTF,TGCGCCAGCAGCCAAGAAGGGGCGGGGGCCTATGGCTACACCTTC
hyperexpanded,NA,TRBJ1-1,TRBV20-1,CSAKTRFQEAFF,TGCAGTGCTAAGACCCGTTTCCAGGAAGCTTTCTTT
NA,NA,TRBJ1-1,TRBV4-3,CASSKSQYYEACF,TGCGCCAGCAGCAAAAGTCAGTACTACGAAGCTTGCTTT